The rows below give T cell receptor beta chains drawn from one sample of a study of OX40 agonist ivuxolimab in advanced cancers. The protocol was immunoSEQ multiplex PCR, while the TCRdb copy is restricted to in-frame clones and leaves out a portion. The table lists roughly 51,000 clones, approximately 91% of them singletons. The sample was CD4+ or CD8+ T cells sorted from blood, taken in a trial of the OX40 agonist ivuxolimab. The receptors originated from an adult with an advanced solid tumor such as melanoma, head and neck, liver or kidney cancer. Both conserved end residues are trimmed from each CDR3. Each record gives: V gene, CDR3 protein.

TRBV7-2 ASSFDDLIDTQY
TRBV5-1 ASSPDVGGYT
TRBV6-5 ASTLKAQNSPLH
TRBV9 ASSVDLRNTGELF
TRBV5-4 ASSAGLAGVMDQETQY
TRBV21-1 ASSKRVSAGYNEQF
TRBV18 ASSPNLQGRSEAF
TRBV4-1 ASSQELADSNQPQH
TRBV18 ASSRRGPDTQY
TRBV27 ASSRRGGTSASYEQY
TRBV2 ASIIYNEQF
TRBV7-3 ASSYSGGTQY
TRBV4-1 ASSPPDRAGQPQH
TRBV7-3 ASSLSGQGGHEQY
TRBV28 ASRTQGSGGYT
TRBV18 ASSPGDGPYEQY
TRBV10-3 AISQTSVPYNEQF
TRBV21-1 ASSPGWTSDQDNEQF
TRBV30 AWSPRGARRYGYT
TRBV28 ATDGFGRENTEAF
TRBV9 ASSVADFSYNEQF
TRBV28 ANSVKTQY
TRBV6-6 ASSREQGAGTEAF
TRBV27 ASSRRDGTDTQY
TRBV5-1 ASSPPGAEGYT
TRBV11-2 ASSSDGYGYT